This is a list of T cell receptor beta chains from one sample in a study of T cells in localized non-small cell lung cancer. Clones were read by immunoSEQ multiplex PCR, and TCRdb kept only the in-frame ones, dropping some. The sample includes 45,000 to 65,000 clones, over 60% seen only once; the top ten take about 4%. The sample here was PBMCs, taken before any cancer treatment. Receptor source: a woman between 35 and 70 years old with stage II lung adenocarcinoma. Both conserved end residues are part of each CDR3. The D gene is left open where the match is weak. Clone size is not always given. Where it is, it says once, few, many or a class for expanded clones.

>TRBJ1-3|TRBV5-4|-|-
CASSLDPGTYTIYF
TGTGCCAGCAGCTTGGACCCGGGTACTTACACCATATATTTT
>TRBJ1-2|TRBV9|-|-
CASSTGTPEDGYTF
TGTGCCAGCAGCACCGGGACGCCCGAAGATGGCTACACCTTC
>TRBJ1-1|TRBV18|once|-
CASSPDRSTEAFF
TGTGCCAGCTCACCCGACAGGAGCACTGAAGCTTTCTTT
>TRBJ2-7|TRBV19|-|-
CASSRLGAYEQYF
TGTGCCAGTAGCCGATTAGGGGCCTACGAGCAGTACTTC
>TRBJ2-1|TRBV5-6|-|TRBD1
CASSLVGQGAWNEQFF
TGTGCCAGCAGCTTGGTTGGACAGGGGGCATGGAATGAGCAGTTCTTC
>TRBJ1-4|TRBV5-1|-|-
CASARIEANEKLFF
TGCGCCAGCGCCAGGATCGAGGCTAATGAAAAACTGTTTTTT
>TRBJ2-2|TRBV7-2|-|TRBD1
CASSLGQGNTGELFF
TGTGCCAGCAGCTTAGGACAGGGGAACACCGGGGAGCTGTTTTTT
>TRBJ1-1|TRBV7-8|-|-
CASSLEFRRTIEAFF
TGTGCCAGCAGCTTAGAGTTCAGGAGAACTATTGAAGCTTTCTTT
>TRBJ2-1|TRBV5-3|-|-
CARSSLLRGGGQPFPYNEQFF
TGTGCCAGAAGCTCCCTCCTCAGGGGCGGGGGACAACCTTTCCCCTACAATGAGCAGTTCTTC
>TRBJ2-1|TRBV7-3|-|-
CASSNGAYNEQFF
TGTGCCAGCAGTAACGGGGCGTACAATGAGCAGTTCTTC
>TRBJ1-2|TRBV5-1|few|TRBD1
CASRTGTDGYTF
TGCGCCAGCAGAACTGGGACAGATGGCTACACCTTC
>TRBJ1-5|TRBV27|-|-
CASSLQVSNQPQHF
TGTGCCAGCAGTTTACAGGTTAGCAATCAGCCCCAGCATTTT
>TRBJ1-1|TRBV6-5|once|-
CASRPPGSSTEAFF
TGTGCCAGCAGGCCCCCAGGGTCGTCCACTGAAGCTTTCTTT
>TRBJ1-1|TRBV19|-|-
CASSGRGVGTEAFF
TGTGCCAGTAGTGGCAGGGGCGTCGGCACTGAAGCTTTCTTT
>TRBJ2-3|TRBV15|-|-
CATRTYSTDTQYF
TGTGCCACCAGAACGTATAGCACAGATACGCAGTATTTT
>TRBJ2-1|TRBV18|-|TRBD1
CATSDRRNNEQFF
TGTGCCACTTCGGACAGGCGCAACAATGAGCAGTTCTTC
>TRBJ1-1|TRBV7-9|-|-
CASSLAGGGFGTEAFF
TGTGCCAGCAGCTTAGCTGGAGGGGGTTTCGGCACTGAAGCTTTCTTT
>TRBJ1-2|TRBV30|once|TRBD1
CAWSVQGTGFGYTF
TGTGCCTGGAGTGTACAAGGGACAGGGTTTGGCTACACCTTC
>TRBJ1-1|TRBV5-6|once|-
CASSPVGGNTEAFF
TGTGCCAGCAGCCCCGTGGGGGGGAACACTGAAGCTTTCTTT
>TRBJ2-3|TRBV5-1|-|-
CASSEGQLSTDTQYF
TGCGCCAGCTCGGAAGGACAGCTAAGCACAGATACGCAGTATTTT
>TRBJ1-2|TRBV6-1|-|TRBD1
CASSPSLDRGAGYTF
TGTGCCAGCAGCCCTTCTTTGGACAGGGGCGCTGGCTACACCTTC
>TRBJ1-6|TRBV15|many|-
CATSLGRNSPLHF
TGTGCCACCAGTCTTGGAAGGAATTCACCCCTCCACTTT
>TRBJ1-1|TRBV6-1|-|-
CATQDANTEAFF
TGTGCCACCCAGGACGCGAACACTGAAGCTTTCTTT
>TRBJ1-5|TRBV10-2|once|-
CASSEQDSPQHF
TGCGCCAGCAGTGAACAGGATTCACCCCAGCATTTT
>TRBJ2-2|TRBV6-1|few|-
CASSRGEAGELFF
TGTGCCAGCAGCCGCGGGGAGGCCGGGGAGCTGTTTTTT
>TRBJ1-4|TRBV7-2|-|-
CASSYTPATNEKLFF
TGTGCCAGCAGCTATACACCTGCAACTAATGAAAAACTGTTTTTT
>TRBJ2-7|TRBV4-2|once|TRBD1
CASSPRTGGIDEQYF
TGTGCCAGCAGCCCCCGGACAGGGGGCATCGACGAGCAGTACTTC
>TRBJ1-1|TRBV30|-|-
CAWGGGRTEAFF
TGTGCCTGGGGGGGTGGAAGGACTGAAGCTTTCTTT
>TRBJ1-2|TRBV19|few|-
CASTPIQKEDYGYTF
TGTGCCAGTACTCCCATACAGAAAGAGGACTATGGCTACACCTTC